This entry lists 30 T cell receptor beta chains sequenced from one sample in a study of vaccination and CD4 T cells after COVID-19. Scientists ran DNA taken from cultured CD4+ T cells through the Oncomine TCR Beta short-read assay for sequencing. TCRdb analysed the PCR reads with MiXCR anew, one entry per CDR3 protein. The data contain 20,000 to 25,000 distinct CDR3 sequences, less than 35% of them singletons. Time point defined: late sampling 161 to 241 days after vaccination in a few convalescent patients. Treatment meaning: roughly nine-day PBMC culture with coronavirus spike peptide pools or control peptides (ViraFEST assay). No antigens are known for them. The source material was CD4+ T cells from blood, cultured in vitro, sampled about 7 months after SARS-CoV-2 vaccination. These receptors were taken from a human donor who had recovered from COVID-19.

V and J are TRBV24-1 and TRBJ2-1; 9 nucleotides align to TRBD2. V shed 3 bases, J shed 8 bases, and the junction held 7 bases outside the gene matches. The CDR3 runs to 15 residues. Germline V lookup: CDR1 KGHDR, CDR2 SFDVKD. CDR3 nucleotides: TGTGCCACCAGTGATCTTAGCGGGAGTTTGGATGAGCAGTTCTTC. Translating gives CATSDLSGSLDEQFF.

The chain combines TRBV7-3 with TRBJ2-7, with TRBD2 as a possible D gene (6 bases). V gave up 2 bases and J gave up 7 bases, with 9 bases separating them. Germline assignment: CDR1 SGHTA and CDR2 FQGTGA. The CDR3 is 12 amino acids. CDR3 sequence reads: CASSLWGGEQYF. CDR3 coding DNA: TGTGCCAGCAGCTTATGGGGAGGAGAGCAGTACTTC. Complete variable domain (other parts from reference TRBV7-3 and TRBJ2-7): GAGVSQTPSNKVTEKGKYVELRCDPISGHTALYWYRQSLGQGPEFLIYFQGTGAADDSGLPNDRFFAVRPEGSVSTLKIQRTERGDSAVYLCASSLWGGEQYFGPGTRLTVT.

This chain uses TRBV7-6 with TRBJ2-7; D unclear. V was shortened by 1 base and J by 2 bases, with 3 bases between the two germline ends. CDR1 is SGHVS, CDR2 FNYEAQ, per germline. The CDR3 runs 12 residues. Here the CDR3 DNA reads TGTGCCAGCAGCTTAGTCCCCTACGAGCAGTACTTC. Translating it yields CASSLVPYEQYF.

This clonotype was counted between two and nine times. CDR3 bases: TGTGCCATCAGGAAAGGGGACGGTCCCTACGAGCAGTACTTC. Translation: CAIRKGDGPYEQYF. The J gene is TRBJ2-7, the V gene TRBV10-3; D tentatively reads TRBD1 or TRBD2 (5 bases each). V gave up 6 bases and J gave up 2 bases, with 14 bases separating them. In germline, CDR1 is ENHRY, CDR2 SYGVKD. The CDR3 has 14 residues.

This rearrangement joins TRBV24-1 to TRBJ2-3; no clear D gene. Trimming pared 7 bases from V and 2 bases from J, leaving 6 bases between. The CDR3 runs to 12 residues. Germline CDR1 is KGHDR and CDR2 is SFDVKD. For the CDR3, the DNA is TGTGCCACCAGCGTTAACACAGATACGCAGTATTTT. Its protein product is CATSVNTDTQYF.

The chain uses TRBV4-1 and TRBJ2-7; 13 bases match TRBD2. Germline assignment: CDR1 MGHRA and CDR2 YSYEKL. The CDR3 is 19 amino acids. Trimming cost V 0 bases and J 5 bases; bases outside gene matches: 13. CDR3 in DNA: TGCGCCAGCAGCCAAGATTGGACTAGCGGGAGAGGAGGGTTACACGAGCAGTACTTC. It specifies CASSQDWTSGRGGLHEQYF.

The rearrangement links TRBV20-1 to TRBJ2-1, with D unclear. This CDR3 contains 14 residues. V shed 0 bases and J shed 0 bases, with 6 bases lying between them. The germline CDR1 and CDR2 sequences are DFQATT and SNEGSKA (reference sequence). CDR3 in DNA: TGCAGTGCTAGAGAAGGCAGCTCCTACAATGAGCAGTTCTTC. Translating it yields CSAREGSSYNEQFF.

The CDR3 bases are TGCAGTGCTAGCGTTGGTGCCCTAAAAGGACAAGAGACCCAGTACTTC. It yields the protein CSASVGALKGQETQYF. J is TRBJ2-5 and V is TRBV20-1; D gene ambiguous. V was trimmed by 3 bases and J by 2 bases, leaving 19 bases between them. CDR1 is DFQATT and CDR2 is SNEGSKA in the germline V gene (reference sequence). The CDR3 length is 16 residues.

V is TRBV27 and J is TRBJ2-7; tentatively, D is TRBD1 (6 bases). The V end lost 7 bases, the J end lost 1 base, and 20 bases lay between the germline ends. Per the germline V gene, CDR1 is MNHEY and CDR2 is SMNVEV (reference sequence). The CDR3 contains 16 residues. CDR3 amino acids: CASTAPGTLVSYEQYF. DNA for the CDR3: TGTGCCAGCACCGCCCCCGGGACACTAGTTTCCTACGAGCAGTACTTC.

The chain links TRBV20-1 to TRBJ1-2; a weak D match, TRBD1 (6 bases). This CDR3 region has 13 residues. Germline lookup yields CDR1 DFQATT and CDR2 SNEGSKA (reference sequence). V lost 5 bases, J lost 2 bases, and 12 bases lay in between. CDR3 in DNA: TGCAGTGCTCGGGACACCAAAAACTATGGCTACACCTTC. As protein: CSARDTKNYGYTF.

The chain employs TRBV28 and TRBJ1-6; no definite D call. The CDR3 loop spans 14 amino acids. Deletions cut 3 bases from V and 8 bases from J, with 11 bases between. CDR1 is MDHEN, CDR2 SYDVKM, per germline. The CDR3, as DNA: TGTGCCAGCAGTTTTCGGCAGGATCATTCACCCCTCCACTTT. It codes for CASSFRQDHSPLHF.

This clonotype has just a few counts. The chain has TRBV10-3 and TRBJ2-1; D is tentatively TRBD1 or TRBD2 (5 bases each). The length of the CDR3 is 14 residues. V lost 10 bases and J lost 1, with 14 bases in between. Germline CDR1 reads ENHRY; CDR2 reads SYGVKD. The chain's CDR3 is CATSRGASYNEQFF. The CDR3 DNA sequence: TGTGCCACCTCCCGAGGGGCATCCTACAATGAGCAGTTCTTC.

CDR3 amino acids: CASTGYVNEQFF. The CDR3 bases are TGTGCCAGCACGGGGTATGTAAATGAGCAGTTCTTC. This rearrangement joins TRBV27 to TRBJ2-1; D is possibly TRBD2 (5 bases). The CDR3 has 12 amino acids. Trimming cost V 7 bases and J 7 bases, with 11 bases left between them. The germline CDR1 and CDR2 sequences are MNHEY and SMNVEV (reference sequence).

The V and J genes are TRBV4-1 and TRBJ2-1; TRBD1 agrees at 10 bases. The CDR3 consists of 17 residues. CDR1 and CDR2 (germline): MGHRA, YSYEKL. V dropped 4 bases and J dropped 5; count of bases not matched to a gene: 11. Here the CDR3 reads CASSLFAGQGVNNEQFF. The CDR3 bases are TGCGCCAGCAGCCTTTTTGCCGGACAGGGGGTGAACAATGAGCAGTTCTTC.

The J gene is TRBJ1-1, the V gene TRBV20-1, with D maybe TRBD1 (5 bases). This CDR3 region has 15 residues. CDR1 DFQATT and CDR2 SNEGSKA come from the germline V gene (reference sequence). V dropped 0 bases and J dropped 3 bases, with 14 bases sitting between them. The CDR3: CSARDRALGDTEAFF. For the CDR3, the DNA is TGCAGTGCTAGAGATCGGGCATTGGGGGACACTGAAGCTTTCTTT.

The J gene is TRBJ2-6, the V gene TRBV4-1; D gene unclear. The CDR3 is 16 residues long. Germline V lookup: CDR1 MGHRA, CDR2 YSYEKL. V was shortened by 4 bases and J by 0 bases, with 10 bases between the two germline ends. CDR3 loop: CASSRVWRSGANVLTF. The CDR3 DNA reads as TGCGCCAGCAGCCGCGTGTGGCGCTCTGGGGCCAACGTCCTGACTTTC.

The J gene is TRBJ2-3, the V gene TRBV28; D remains ambiguous. The CDR3 contains 14 residues. The V gene lost 2 bases and the J gene lost 2 bases, with 8 bases spanning the gap. Germline CDR1 and CDR2: MDHEN and SYDVKM. DNA of the CDR3: TGTGCCAGCAGTTTACCCCCCAACACAGATACGCAGTATTTT. Amino acid sequence: CASSLPPNTDTQYF.

This clonotype appeared once. The J gene is TRBJ2-7, the V gene TRBV18, with TRBD1 matching over 10 bases. This CDR3 has 14 residues. V dropped 6 bases and J dropped 5; count of bases not matched to a gene: 7. Germline CDR1 reads KGHSH; CDR2 reads LQKENI. The CDR3 nucleotides read TGTGCCAGCTCCCCAGGGACAGGGGACCACGAGCAGTACTTC. Translating it yields CASSPGTGDHEQYF.

This sequence joins TRBV28 and TRBJ2-1; the D gene is possibly TRBD2 (6 bases). Germline lookup yields CDR1 MDHEN and CDR2 SYDVKM. This CDR3 has 16 amino acids. The V end lost 1 base, the J end lost 4 bases, and 14 bases lay between the germline ends. In DNA, the CDR3 is TGTGCCAGCAGTTTATTGCGGGGCCATACGTACAATGAGCAGTTCTTC. Its protein product is CASSLLRGHTYNEQFF.

Only one count was recorded for this clonotype. The V call is TRBV20-1, the J call TRBJ2-1; D is ambiguous. CDR1 and CDR2 (germline): DFQATT, SNEGSKA (reference sequence). This CDR3 has 17 amino acids. The V gene lost 5 bases and the J gene lost 4 bases, with 24 bases spanning the gap. The chain's CDR3 is CSAGSLVERTKYNEQFF. In DNA form, the CDR3 reads TGCAGTGCTGGCTCTCTCGTAGAGCGCACGAAATACAATGAGCAGTTCTTC.

This clonotype was recorded a few times. V gene TRBV6-1 combines with J gene TRBJ2-7; TRBD2 might be the D (5 bases). The CDR3 consists of 15 residues. Germline CDR1 and CDR2: MNHNS and SASEGT. V lost 6 bases and J 6 bases, leaving 21 bases between the germline ends. The CDR3 region has the DNA TGTGCCAGCAGCGAGGACGGGATTCCCTCGTCCGAGCAGTACTTC. It is translated as CASSEDGIPSSEQYF.

This clonotype has only a few counts. The rearrangement joins TRBV28 to TRBJ1-2; no firm D call. This CDR3 region has 13 residues. The V gene's germline CDR1 is MDHEN and CDR2 SYDVKM. The V end was cut by 6 bases, the J end by 6 bases, with 14 bases between. The CDR3 loop reads CASRPRAEDGYTF. The CDR3 region has the DNA TGTGCCAGCAGGCCCCGGGCCGAGGATGGCTACACCTTC.

The chain carries TRBV6-1 and TRBJ1-2, with 7 nucleotides matching TRBD1. The CDR3 has 14 residues. The germline V gene has CDR1 MNHNS and CDR2 SASEGT. V trimming: 7 bases; J trimming: 7 bases; junction bases outside the gene matches: 12. Here the CDR3 reads CASTKKYRGFGYTF. DNA of the CDR3: TGTGCCAGCACCAAGAAGTACAGGGGATTTGGCTACACCTTC.

This clonotype occurred a few times. J is TRBJ2-3 and V is TRBV7-9, with 9 bases matching TRBD1. CDR1 is SEHNR and CDR2 is FQNEAQ in the germline V gene (reference sequence). Unmatched junction bases numbered 9, after V lost 5 bases and J lost 0 bases. The CDR3 is 17 amino acids. CDR3 region: CASSVKWGQGSTDTQYF. CDR3 nucleotide sequence: TGTGCCAGCAGCGTCAAATGGGGACAGGGCAGCACAGATACGCAGTATTTT. The full variable domain, its missing parts supplied by reference TRBV7-9 and TRBJ2-3, is DTGVSQNPRHKITKRGQNVTFRCDPISEHNRLYWYRQTLGQGPEFLTYFQNEAQLEKSRLLSDRFSAERPKGSFSTLEIQRTEQGDSAMYLCASSVKWGQGSTDTQYFGPGTRLTVL.

This chain joins TRBV5-8 and TRBJ2-5, with a tentative D call TRBD2 (7 bases). Germline values: CDR1 SGHTS, CDR2 YDEGEE. V was pared by 4 bases and J by 5 bases, with 18 bases between. The CDR3 is 15 amino acids. The CDR3 reads CASSPGPGGAETQYF. In DNA form, the CDR3 reads TGTGCCAGCAGCCCAGGGCCGGGGGGCGCGGAGACCCAGTACTTC.

This clonotype was seen a handful of times. The chain employs TRBV28 and TRBJ2-7, with D unresolved. CDR3 length equals 13 residues. Between the trimmed V and J ends, which lost 3 bases and 4 bases, there was a span of 10 bases. Germline CDR1 and CDR2: MDHEN and SYDVKM. For the CDR3, the DNA is TGTGCCAGCAGTTTGGTGTCGGGTTACGAGCAGTACTTC. It specifies CASSLVSGYEQYF.

The V and J genes are TRBV29-1 and TRBJ2-5, with D perhaps assigned TRBD1 or TRBD2 (5 bases each). Germline V lookup: CDR1 SQVTM, CDR2 ANQGSEA. Trimming removed 4 bases at V and 2 bases at J, with 17 bases between. This CDR3 spans 15 amino acids. CDR3 bases: TGCAGCGTTGGGGTGGGAGTGAGGGGTCAAGAGACCCAGTACTTC. This sequence encodes CSVGVGVRGQETQYF.

The CDR3 reads CASSMPSLDEQFF. The CDR3 DNA follows: TGTGCCAGTAGTATGCCGAGCCTTGATGAGCAGTTCTTC. The rearrangement links TRBV19 to TRBJ2-1, with D uncertain. Between the trimmed V and J ends, which lost 3 bases and 8 bases, there was a span of 11 bases. Germline assignment: CDR1 LNHDA and CDR2 SQIVND (reference sequence). The CDR3 length is 13 residues. The full variable domain, rest sourced from reference TRBV19 and TRBJ2-1, is DGGITQSPKYLFRKEGQNVTLSCEQNLNHDAMYWYRQDPGQGLRLIYYSQIVNDFQKGDIAEGYSVSREKKESFPLTVTSAQKNPTAFYLCASSMPSLDEQFFGPGTRLTVL.

The chain joins TRBV19 to TRBJ2-7; 8 bases are a match to TRBD1. Losses at the gene ends were 1 base for V and 1 base for J; bases not matched to a gene: 3. The CDR3 length is 15 residues. CDR1 and CDR2 from the germline V gene are LNHDA and SQIVND (reference sequence). For the CDR3, the DNA is TGTGCCAGTAGTATAGGATACAGGGGGTCCTACGAGCAGTACTTC. Amino acids: CASSIGYRGSYEQYF. Based on the CDR3 plus reference TRBV19 and TRBJ2-7, the full variable domain is DGGITQSPKYLFRKEGQNVTLSCEQNLNHDAMYWYRQDPGQGLRLIYYSQIVNDFQKGDIAEGYSVSREKKESFPLTVTSAQKNPTAFYLCASSIGYRGSYEQYFGPGTRLTVT.

Only a few counts were recorded for this clonotype. This chain joins TRBV20-1 and TRBJ1-1; D is unresolved. Between the trimmed V and J ends, which lost 5 bases and 1 base, there was a span of 17 bases. The CDR3 contains 15 residues. Per germline, CDR1 DFQATT and CDR2 SNEGSKA (reference sequence). The CDR3 protein is CSAPSRGLQNTEAFF. The CDR3 nucleotides read TGCAGTGCTCCAAGTCGCGGACTCCAGAACACTGAAGCTTTCTTT.